The 28 T cell receptor beta chains in this list originate from one sample, sequenced in a study of blood T cells in healthy people across ages. A second PCR of roughly 6 to 12 cycles used a sample-barcoded 5' primer and a J-beta primer mix. Each CDR3 protein gets one entry after TCRdb re-called the 5' RACE reads with MiXCR. The sample lists 700,000 to 850,000 distinct CDR3 sequences; roughly 40% were seen once. Sequencing used blood. All receptors derive from a man between 18 and 35 years old in good health.

This clonotype has a count of ten or more. This chain links TRBV12-3 or TRBV12-4 with TRBJ2-1; a weak D match, TRBD1 (6 bases). With 6 bases removed from V and 10 bases from J, the gap between germline ends came to 7 bases. This CDR3 has 10 amino acids. CDR3 coding DNA: TGTGCCAGCAGAGGGACAGAGCAGTTCTTC. Its translation is CASRGTEQFF.

This clonotype was counted only a few times. The CDR3 DNA reads as TGTGCCAGCAGCTCCCAAATCTATGGCTACACCTTC. It yields the protein CASSSQIYGYTF. V and J are TRBV9 and TRBJ1-2; the D is unclear. Per germline, CDR1 SGDLS and CDR2 YYNGEE. Trimming took off 4 bases at V and 4 bases at J, with 8 bases between the two ends. The CDR3 sequence is 12 residues long. Looking up the rest from reference TRBV9 and TRBJ1-2 gives the full variable domain: DSGVTQTPKHLITATGQRVTLRCSPRSGDLSVYWYQQSLDQGLQFLIQYYNGEERAKGNILERFSAQQFPDLHSELNLSSLELGDSALYFCASSSQIYGYTFGSGTRLTVV.

The chain joins TRBV3-1 to TRBJ2-3, with TRBD1 identical over 7 bases. With V trimmed by 4 bases and J by 3 bases, 10 bases remained unmatched. The CDR3 runs to 16 residues. Germline values: CDR1 LGHDT, CDR2 YNNKEL (reference sequence). The CDR3 spells CASSLTGTEATDTQYF. Written as DNA, the CDR3 is TGTGCCAGCAGCCTCACGGGGACAGAGGCAACAGATACGCAGTATTTT.

This clonotype showed up just a few times. The chain links TRBV20-1 to TRBJ2-7; TRBD2 aligns across 10 bases. With V trimmed by 6 bases and J by 7 bases, 12 bases remained unmatched. Germline V CDR1 and CDR2: DFQATT, SNEGSKA (reference sequence). This CDR3 is 14 amino acids long. CDR3 nucleotide sequence: TGCAGTGCCCCTCGGACTAGCGGCAACAATGAGCAGTACTTC. It translates to CSAPRTSGNNEQYF.

The chain has TRBV6-5 and TRBJ2-7; 7 positions match TRBD2. The J call could be wrong; TRBJ2-5 is a better fit for the DNA end. CDR1 and CDR2 from the germline V gene are MNHEY and SVGAGI. The CDR3 is made up of 14 amino acids. The DNA of the CDR3 is TGTGCCAGCAGTCACGGGGGGAGCCGAGAGACCCAGTACTTC. Amino acid sequence: CASSHGGSRETQYF.

The sample holds many counts of this clonotype. The chain joins TRBV20-1 to TRBJ1-2; D gene unclear. This CDR3 contains 15 residues. V lost 5 bases and J lost 8, with 24 bases in between. Germline V gives CDR1 DFQATT, CDR2 SNEGSKA (reference sequence). DNA for the CDR3: TGCAGTGCTGCTGAGAAGACCCAACCAGCTAAGGGCTACACCTTC. It translates to CSAAEKTQPAKGYTF.

J is TRBJ2-7 and V is TRBV4-1, with a possible D match to TRBD1 (6 bases). V was cut by 1 base and J by 8 bases, with 21 bases left in between. The CDR3 sequence is 16 residues long. From germline, CDR1 is MGHRA and CDR2 YSYEKL. The CDR3: CASSQGFLEGQIKQYF. The CDR3 DNA reads as TGCGCCAGCAGCCAAGGGTTTCTCGAAGGACAGATTAAGCAGTACTTC.

The V and J genes are TRBV29-1 and TRBJ2-5, with a tentative D call TRBD1 (5 bases). Trimming removed 6 bases from V and 11 bases from J, with 19 bases in between. Germline V gene sequence: CDR1 SQVTM, CDR2 ANQGSEA. The CDR3 covers 12 residues. The CDR3 reads CSVRQFSNEQYF. The CDR3 nucleotides are TGCAGCGTAAGACAGTTCTCCAATGAGCAGTACTTC.

The J gene is TRBJ2-3, the V gene TRBV30, with D perhaps matching TRBD2 (5 bases). V was cut by 0 bases and J by 8 bases, with 12 bases left in between. The CDR3 length is 13 residues. The germline CDR1 and CDR2 sequences are GTSNPN and SVGIG (reference sequence). In DNA, the CDR3 is TGTGCCTGGAGTGTACGGGAAGGCGCTACGCAGTATTTT. As protein: CAWSVREGATQYF.

Turning to this clonotype: A much larger clone lies one base from this, so it may be a read error. This chain links TRBV12-3 or TRBV12-4 with TRBJ2-1, with 9 nucleotides matching TRBD1. There are 15 residues in the CDR3. CDR3 residues: CASSRGTGSVDEQLF. CDR3 coding DNA: TGTGCCAGCAGTAGGGGGACAGGGTCTGTAGATGAGCAGTTATTC.

The chain couples TRBV7-9 to TRBJ2-7, with a possible D match to TRBD1 (5 bases). CDR1 and CDR2 (germline): SEHNR, FQNEAQ (reference sequence). V was pared by 2 bases and J by 2 bases, with 16 bases between. This CDR3 is built from 16 residues. The CDR3, as DNA: TGTGCCAGCAGCTTATCCAGGTTGGCAGGGACCTACGAGCAGTACTTC. It encodes CASSLSRLAGTYEQYF.

This clonotype has a count of ten or more. V gene TRBV7-2 combines with J gene TRBJ2-3; D gene unclear. Trimming pared 3 bases from V and 6 bases from J, leaving 13 bases between. The CDR3 totals 14 residues. The germline V gene has CDR1 SGHTA and CDR2 FQGNSA. Here the CDR3 reads CASSLGNSPDTQYF. CDR3 nucleotide sequence: TGTGCCAGCAGCTTGGGCAACTCTCCGGATACGCAGTATTTT. Supplemented by reference TRBV7-2 and TRBJ2-3, the full variable domain reads GAGVSQSPSNKVTEKGKDVELRCDPISGHTALYWYRQSLGQGLEFLIYFQGNSAPDKSGLPSDRFSAERTGGSVSTLTIQRTQQEDSAVYLCASSLGNSPDTQYFGPGTRLTVL.

This clonotype appeared a few times. The chain joins TRBV27 to TRBJ2-3; tentatively, D is TRBD1 or TRBD2 (5 bases each). The CDR3 has 13 amino acids. The germline gives CDR1 MNHEY, CDR2 SMNVEV (reference sequence). Trimming took off 0 bases at V and 8 bases at J, with 9 bases between the two ends. Here the CDR3 DNA reads TGTGCCAGCAGTTTATCGCCTGGGGGTACGCAGTATTTT. Residues: CASSLSPGGTQYF.

This clonotype has at least ten counts. For the CDR3, the DNA is TGCAGTGCGTTGAGTAGGGTTGAGACCCAGTACTTC. Translating gives CSALSRVETQYF. The chain recombines TRBV20-1 with TRBJ2-5; unclear D gene. The CDR3 has 12 amino acids. With 6 bases removed from V and 5 bases from J, the gap between germline ends came to 13 bases. Germline V gene sequence: CDR1 DFQATT, CDR2 SNEGSKA (reference sequence).

The chain couples TRBV6-2 or TRBV6-3 to TRBJ1-1, with a possible D match to TRBD1 (5 bases). Germline lookup yields CDR1 MNHEY and CDR2 SVGEGT. V lost 4 bases to trimming and J lost 0 bases, with 12 bases between them. This CDR3 has 15 residues. The CDR3 DNA reads as TGTGCCAGCAGTTCGGGACCGGGGTTGAACACTGAAGCTTTCTTT. Translation: CASSSGPGLNTEAFF.

The J gene is TRBJ1-4, the V gene TRBV12-3 or TRBV12-4; 7 nucleotides match TRBD1. Germline trimming cut 5 bases from V and 3 bases from J; bases unmatched to any gene: 6. This CDR3 contains 15 residues. CDR3 nucleotides: TGTGCCAGCAGTGCCGAGGACAGGTCTAATGAAAAACTGTTTTTT. Translation gives CASSAEDRSNEKLFF.

The chain is built from TRBV3-1 and TRBJ1-3; a possible D gene is TRBD1 (6 bases). V was trimmed by 1 base and J by 3 bases, leaving 13 bases between them. Germline CDR1 and CDR2: LGHDT and YNNKEL (reference sequence). CDR3 size: 16 residues. CDR3 residues: CASSQGSRGHGNTIYF. For the CDR3, the DNA is TGTGCCAGCAGCCAAGGAAGCAGGGGACATGGAAACACCATATATTTT.

V usage is TRBV14 and J usage is TRBJ2-2; 8 nucleotides line up with TRBD1. V trimming: 1 base; J trimming: 5 bases; junction bases outside the gene matches: 9. Germline V gene data show CDR1 as SGHDN and CDR2 as FVKESK. The CDR3 has 17 amino acids. The CDR3 DNA reads as TGTGCCAGCAGCCAAGTGGCAGGGGGCGCGGGAACCGGGGAGCTGTTTTTT. Translated: CASSQVAGGAGTGELFF.

The chain recombines TRBV29-1 with TRBJ2-4; TRBD1 matches 8 bases. The J call could be wrong; TRBJ2-7 is a better fit for the DNA end. The CDR3 loop spans 13 amino acids. Germline CDR1 and CDR2: SQVTM and ANQGSEA. CDR3 nucleotides: TGCAGCGCCCCGTTCGGACAGGGAGTCGAGCAGTACTTC. It encodes CSAPFGQGVEQYF.

The rearrangement joins TRBV20-1 to TRBJ2-1, with TRBD2 matching 7 bases. V gave up 2 bases and J gave up 2 bases; unmatched junction bases: 6. The CDR3 is 15 amino acids. The germline V gene has CDR1 DFQATT and CDR2 SNEGSKA (reference sequence). Here the CDR3 DNA reads TGCAGTGCTAGATCCCCGGGGGGTGCCTACAATGAGCAGTTCTTC. This codes for CSARSPGGAYNEQFF.

The chain links TRBV5-1 to TRBJ1-2; perhaps TRBD1 as D (6 bases). The ends were cut back, 4 bases at V and 7 bases at J, with 17 bases in the middle. Germline values: CDR1 SGHRS, CDR2 YFSETQ. This CDR3 has 14 residues. Here the CDR3 DNA reads TGCGCCAGCAGCCTGGGGGACAAAACTTCTGGCTACACCTTC. Its translation is CASSLGDKTSGYTF.

The chain couples TRBV20-1 to TRBJ1-5, with D maybe TRBD1 (6 bases). This CDR3 contains 16 residues. From germline, CDR1 is DFQATT and CDR2 SNEGSKA (reference sequence). The V and J ends lost 3 bases and 5 bases respectively, with 20 bases between them. The CDR3 DNA reads as TGCAGTGCTAGTTCCCACCTAGGGGACATTCATCAGCCCCAGCATTTT. The encoded protein is CSASSHLGDIHQPQHF.

CDR3 region: CASSLRASTYEQYF. The DNA for the CDR3 is TGTGCCAGCAGCTTGAGGGCCTCTACCTACGAGCAGTACTTC. The chain carries TRBV5-6 and TRBJ2-7; D remains ambiguous. The length of the CDR3 is 14 residues. The V gene lost 1 base and the J gene lost 2 bases, with 10 bases spanning the gap. CDR1 and CDR2 (germline): SGHDT, YYEEEE.

This rearrangement joins TRBV20-1 to TRBJ1-5, with 9 bases fitting TRBD1. The CDR3 is 17 residues long. The V and J ends lost 6 bases and 7 bases, in that order; junction bases with no gene match: 19. Germline CDR1 and CDR2: DFQATT and SNEGSKA (reference sequence). This chain's CDR3 is CSARGGGPGQGGQPQHF. The CDR3 DNA is TGCAGTGCCAGGGGAGGAGGACCGGGACAGGGTGGACAGCCCCAGCATTTT.

In its sample, this clonotype was seen many times. The chain has TRBV6-6 and TRBJ2-7; unclear D gene. Trimming cost V 4 bases and J 2 bases, with 6 bases left between them. Germline CDR1 is MNHNY and CDR2 is SVGAGI (reference sequence). The CDR3 contains 12 residues. The CDR3 sequence is CASSSSPYEQYF. CDR3 bases: TGTGCCAGCAGTTCCAGCCCCTACGAGCAGTACTTC.

This clonotype was observed at least ten times. The gene calls are TRBV28 and TRBJ1-2; no reliable D call. The V gene lost 10 bases and the J gene lost 4 bases, with 16 bases spanning the gap. The germline V gene has CDR1 MDHEN and CDR2 SYDVKM. The CDR3 sequence is 13 residues long. The CDR3 reads CATLGGELYGYTF. The CDR3 nucleotides are TGTGCCACTCTCGGTGGGGAGCTCTATGGCTACACCTTC.

The genes are TRBV7-2 and TRBJ2-3; the D gene is possibly TRBD1 (7 bases). Germline V lookup: CDR1 SGHTA, CDR2 FQGNSA. V lost 1 base to trimming and J lost 4 bases, with 15 bases between them. CDR3 size: 16 residues. CDR3 in amino acids: CASSLGGQGEADTQYF. The CDR3 DNA is TGTGCCAGCAGCTTAGGTGGGCAGGGGGAGGCAGATACGCAGTATTTT. The variable domain in full, with the rest retrieved from reference TRBV7-2 and TRBJ2-3, is GAGVSQSPSNKVTEKGKDVELRCDPISGHTALYWYRQSLGQGLEFLIYFQGNSAPDKSGLPSDRFSAERTGGSVSTLTIQRTQQEDSAVYLCASSLGGQGEADTQYFGPGTRLTVL.

This clonotype was seen ten or more times. The chain's CDR3 is CASSVEGDSPDEQFF. CDR3 coding DNA: TGTGCCAGCAGCGTAGAGGGAGACAGTCCCGATGAGCAGTTCTTC. The rearrangement uses TRBV9 and TRBJ2-1, with D possibly called TRBD1 or TRBD2 (5 bases each). Trimming removed 0 bases at V and 8 bases at J, with 15 bases between. The CDR3 extends over 15 amino acids. Germline V gene sequence: CDR1 SGDLS, CDR2 YYNGEE.